This TCR beta chain was profiled in a study of breast tumors, draining lymph nodes, adjacent tissues. Samples came from axillary lymph nodes draining the breast cancer. From the multiplex PCR reads, TCRdb called clonotypes with MiXCR, one entry per CDR3 protein. The table records 200,000 to 300,000 distinct CDR3 sequences, roughly 30% of them present only once. Germline lookup yields CDR1 SGDLS and CDR2 YYNGEE. This CDR3 comprises 15 residues. Trimming at V came to 4 bases and at J to 3 bases, leaving 6 bases not matched to a gene. The sample holds a few counts of this clonotype. This TCR derives from a female donor with breast cancer. Some clones in this sample may be carry-over from other donors' samples. The V and J genes are TRBV9 and TRBJ2-1, with 8 bases that match TRBD2. The source material was axillary lymph node tissue. CDR3 nucleotides: TGTGCCAGCAGCTCACGGGGGGGGGGCTACAATGAGCAGTTCTTC. Translating it yields CASSSRGGGYNEQFF.